This TCR beta chain was captured by sequencing in a study of shared clonotypes between healthy human individuals. About the research overall: CD4 naive and memory got three plates each, CD8 naive two, CD8 memory one.

With respect to this clone: No antigen is known for it.

TCRdb keeps only in-frame clones here, not all; method: immunoSEQ multiplex PCR. The top ten clones hold around 0.15% of a sample with 2 million to 3 million clones, around 90% of them seen once. The study, taken as a whole, reports: Compared with clonotypes that all four donors shared, non-shared clonotypes had lower generation probabilities.

Input material: naive CD4+ T cells sorted from blood. The subset: CD45RA+ positively selected. The sequence came from a man aged 18 to 29 in good health.

CDR3 amino acids: CASSLMELTGELFF. CDR3 nucleotides: TGTGCCAGCAGCTTAATGGAGCTCACCGGGGAGCTGTTTTTT. This sequence joins TRBV7-9 and TRBJ2-2; D gene ambiguous. Deletions cut 2 bases from V and 4 bases from J, with 8 bases between. Germline assignment: CDR1 SEHNR and CDR2 FQNEAQ (reference sequence). This CDR3 is 14 amino acids long.